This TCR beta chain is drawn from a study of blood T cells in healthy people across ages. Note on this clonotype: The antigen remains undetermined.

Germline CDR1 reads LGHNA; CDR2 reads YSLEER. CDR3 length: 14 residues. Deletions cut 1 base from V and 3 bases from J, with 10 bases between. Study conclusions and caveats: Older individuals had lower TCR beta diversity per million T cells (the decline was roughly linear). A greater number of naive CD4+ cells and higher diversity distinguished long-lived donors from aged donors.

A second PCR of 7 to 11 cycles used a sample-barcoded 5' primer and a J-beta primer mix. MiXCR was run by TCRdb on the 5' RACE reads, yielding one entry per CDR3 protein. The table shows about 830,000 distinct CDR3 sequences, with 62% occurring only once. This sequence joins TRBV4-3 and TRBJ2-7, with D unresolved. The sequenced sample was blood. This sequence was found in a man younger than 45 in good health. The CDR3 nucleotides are TGCGCCAGCAGCCAAGCACTGGCTGGCTACGAGCAGTACTTC. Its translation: CASSQALAGYEQYF.